The 22 T cell receptor beta chains in this list originate from one sample, sequenced in a study of blood T cell repertoires in COVID-19. Data came from immunoSEQ multiplex PCR; TCRdb stores just in-frame clones and leaves some out. The table has about 130,000 clones, roughly three quarters seen once. The sample consisted of peripheral blood. These TCRs come from a man between 35 and 55 years old with active or convalescent COVID-19.

The chain has TRBV4-2 and TRBJ2-7; D gene uncertain. CDR3 length: 15 amino acids. Germline V gene sequence: CDR1 LGHNA, CDR2 YNFKEQ. V gave up 0 bases and J gave up 3 bases, with 12 bases separating them. CDR3 protein: CASSQESGDFYEQYF. The CDR3 DNA reads as TGTGCCAGCAGCCAAGAATCCGGAGACTTCTACGAGCAGTACTTC.

The chain has TRBV30 and TRBJ1-3; D ambiguous. Germline V gene data show CDR1 as GTSNPN and CDR2 as SVGIG (reference sequence). The CDR3 runs to 11 residues. Trimming cost V 3 bases and J 4 bases, with 4 bases left between them. CDR3 residues: CAWRSGNTIYF. The DNA of the CDR3 is TGTGCCTGGAGATCGGGAAACACCATATATTTT.

This sequence joins TRBV6-2 or TRBV6-3 and TRBJ1-1; 7 nucleotides agree with TRBD1. CDR3 length: 16 amino acids. V dropped 0 bases and J dropped 8; count of bases not matched to a gene: 12. Germline V lookup: CDR1 MNHEY, CDR2 SVGEGT. The CDR3 sequence is CASSYSSDRQGEEAFF. The CDR3 coding sequence is TGTGCCAGCAGTTACTCCTCAGACCGACAGGGCGAGGAAGCTTTCTTT.

As for this clone: The sample has other DNA sequences that encode this CDR3 too. J is TRBJ1-1 and V is TRBV2, with TRBD1 as a possible D gene (6 bases). The length of the CDR3 is 13 residues. Germline CDR1 SNHLY, CDR2 FYNNEI. V shed 4 bases and J shed 2 bases, with 8 bases lying between them. DNA of the CDR3: TGTGCCAGCAGTGTACAGGGTAACACTGAAGCTTTCTTT. This encodes CASSVQGNTEAFF.

The J gene is TRBJ1-1, the V gene TRBV9; TRBD1 aligns across 8 bases. The CDR3 is 12 residues long. V trimming: 4 bases; J trimming: 8 bases; junction bases outside the gene matches: 4. The germline CDR1 and CDR2 sequences are SGDLS and YYNGEE. The CDR3 DNA reads as TGTGCCAGCAGCAAGCGACAGGGGGAAGCTTTCTTT. Translating gives CASSKRQGEAFF.

The rearrangement links TRBV11-2 to TRBJ1-4; TRBD1 matches at 7 bases. Germline V gene sequence: CDR1 SGHAT, CDR2 FQNNGV. There are 15 residues in the CDR3. The junction had 10 bases not matched to a gene; V was cut back by 6 bases and J by 6 bases. The DNA of the CDR3 is TGTGCCAGCAGTCCTGACAGGGAGTTACATGAAAAACTGTTTTTT. Amino acids: CASSPDRELHEKLFF. Looking up the rest from reference TRBV11-2 and TRBJ1-4 gives the full variable domain: EAGVAQSPRYKIIEKRQSVAFWCNPISGHATLYWYQQILGQGPKLLIQFQNNGVVDDSQLPKDRFSAERLKGVDSTLKIQPAKLEDSAVYLCASSPDRELHEKLFFGSGTQLSVL.

The rearrangement links TRBV6-5 to TRBJ2-1; a weak D match, TRBD2 (6 bases). The CDR3 is 16 amino acids. CDR1 and CDR2 (germline): MNHEY, SVGAGI. The V gene lost 2 bases and the J gene lost 3 bases, with 14 bases spanning the gap. CDR3 sequence reads: CASSYPISGFYNEQFF. The CDR3 DNA sequence: TGTGCCAGCAGTTACCCGATTAGCGGATTCTACAATGAGCAGTTCTTC.

The CDR3 sequence: CASSATGSLVKRYF. CDR3 DNA: TGTGCCAGCAGTGCGACGGGATCCCTCGTCAAGCGGTACTTC. This chain connects TRBV27 to TRBJ2-7; D perhaps matches TRBD2 (5 bases). Trimming stripped 5 bases from V and 12 bases from J, with 23 bases between. The CDR3 totals 14 residues. Germline loops: CDR1 MNHEY, CDR2 SMNVEV (reference sequence).

The chain couples TRBV2 to TRBJ2-5; no reliable D call. The ends were cut back, 4 bases at V and 0 bases at J, with 6 bases in the middle. The germline V gene encodes CDR1 SNHLY and CDR2 FYNNEI. The CDR3 extends over 13 amino acids. CDR3 region: CASSGGYQETQYF. The CDR3, as DNA: TGTGCCAGCAGTGGCGGCTACCAAGAGACCCAGTACTTC.

As for this clone: The same CDR3 also results from other DNA sequences found in this sample. This sequence joins TRBV11-2 and TRBJ1-4; D is possibly TRBD1 (6 bases). V lost 1 base and J 8 bases, leaving 11 bases between the germline ends. The length of the CDR3 is 14 residues. Germline CDR1 and CDR2: SGHAT and FQNNGV. This CDR3 is CASSLVGGSEKLFF. In DNA, the CDR3 is TGTGCCAGCAGCTTAGTAGGGGGAAGCGAAAAACTGTTTTTT.

Worth noting for this clone: The same CDR3 can be traced to other DNA sequences in this sample. The rearrangement links TRBV20-1 to TRBJ2-7, with a weak D call TRBD1 (5 bases). The CDR3 runs 11 residues. Germline V gene data show CDR1 as DFQATT and CDR2 as SNEGSKA (reference sequence). V gave up 6 bases and J gave up 4 bases, with 10 bases separating them. CDR3 coding DNA: TGCAGTGCGGCCGACAGTTACGAGCAGTACTTC. Translating it yields CSAADSYEQYF.

The chain links TRBV28 to TRBJ2-1; possible D gene TRBD1, 6 bases. From germline, CDR1 is MDHEN and CDR2 SYDVKM. Trimming pared 4 bases from V and 2 bases from J, leaving 15 bases between. The CDR3 runs to 16 residues. The CDR3 loop is CASSSRGGITYNEQFF. DNA of the CDR3: TGTGCCAGCAGTTCGCGAGGGGGAATCACCTACAATGAGCAGTTCTTC.

The chain carries TRBV6-5 and TRBJ2-3; 9 nucleotides line up with TRBD2. Germline V gene sequence: CDR1 MNHEY, CDR2 SVGAGI. The CDR3 length is 14 residues. The trim removed 7 bases at V and 6 bases at J, leaving 8 bases unmatched. CDR3 sequence (DNA): TGTGCCAGCAATAATGGCGGGGGGGCGGATACGCAGTATTTT. This encodes CASNNGGGADTQYF.

The CDR3 DNA is TGTGCCAGCAGCCAAGCGGCAAAAGGCGGAGAGACCCAGTACTTC. Residues: CASSQAAKGGETQYF. V usage is TRBV4-2 and J usage is TRBJ2-5; D gene unclear. The CDR3 totals 15 residues. CDR1 and CDR2 from the germline V gene are LGHNA and YNFKEQ. Trimming removed 1 base at V and 4 bases at J, with 13 bases between.

This sequence joins TRBV6-1 and TRBJ1-5, with D perhaps TRBD1 (6 bases). The CDR3 contains 18 residues. The germline gives CDR1 MNHNS, CDR2 SASEGT. Trimming took 4 bases from V and 0 from J, leaving 19 bases between them. CDR3 loop: CASSVGQNSLTSNQPQHF. In DNA, the CDR3 is TGTGCCAGCAGTGTCGGACAGAACTCCCTCACTAGCAATCAGCCCCAGCATTTT.

The rearrangement links TRBV19 to TRBJ1-2, with D possibly matching TRBD1 (6 bases). The CDR3 totals 13 residues. V lost 6 bases, J lost 6 bases, and 14 bases lay in between. The V gene's germline CDR1 is LNHDA and CDR2 SQIVND (reference sequence). CDR3 DNA: TGTGCCAGTAGACCCCCCGCAGGGGATGGCTACACCTTC. Translation: CASRPPAGDGYTF.

The V call is TRBV2, the J call TRBJ2-1; 8 bases align to TRBD2. J lost 6 bases, V lost 6 bases, and 10 bases had no gene match. Germline-derived CDR1 and CDR2 are SNHLY and FYNNEI. CDR3 size: 15 residues. The CDR3 DNA is TGTGCCAGCAGGGGGGAAGCGGGAGTCAGCAATGAGCAGTTCTTC. Amino acid sequence: CASRGEAGVSNEQFF.

This clone was seen a few times. The chain has TRBV6-1 and TRBJ1-1; D gene ambiguous. Trimming left V 3 bases short and J 6 bases short, with 20 bases between. The CDR3 is 16 residues long. Germline loops: CDR1 MNHNS, CDR2 SASEGT. As DNA, the CDR3 is TGTGCCAGCAGTGATCGCGGGAGAGGGAAGGCCTCTGAAGCTTTCTTT. This codes for CASSDRGRGKASEAFF.

The genes are TRBV9 and TRBJ2-2; D is uncertain. Germline V CDR1 and CDR2: SGDLS, YYNGEE. The germline V and J ends were trimmed by 3 bases and 1 base, with 7 bases remaining between them. The length of the CDR3 is 14 residues. CDR3 residues: CASSAPLNTGELFF. CDR3 DNA: TGTGCCAGCAGCGCCCCACTGAACACCGGGGAGCTGTTTTTT.

The chain employs TRBV12-3 or TRBV12-4 and TRBJ1-1; D possibly corresponds to TRBD1 (5 bases). The CDR3 covers 13 residues. V shed 5 bases and J shed 8 bases, with 15 bases lying between them. The CDR3 loop is CASSPRTSSEAFF. In nucleotides, the CDR3 is TGTGCCAGCAGTCCTCGGACATCATCCGAAGCTTTCTTT.

The V gene is TRBV27, the J gene TRBJ2-7; D unresolved. The CDR3 loop spans 14 amino acids. The V gene's germline CDR1 is MNHEY and CDR2 SMNVEV (reference sequence). V was shortened by 2 bases and J by 0 bases, with 8 bases between the two germline ends. In DNA, the CDR3 is TGTGCCAGCAGTTTAGGTGGCAGCTCCTACGAGCAGTACTTC. Protein sequence: CASSLGGSSYEQYF.

The chain uses TRBV12-3 or TRBV12-4 and TRBJ1-2, with D possibly being TRBD1 (6 bases). The CDR3 spans 13 residues. Deletions cut 6 bases from V and 6 bases from J, with 14 bases between. CDR3 residues: CASRLTGSHGYTF. CDR3 nucleotide sequence: TGTGCCAGCAGACTAACAGGGTCCCATGGCTACACCTTC.